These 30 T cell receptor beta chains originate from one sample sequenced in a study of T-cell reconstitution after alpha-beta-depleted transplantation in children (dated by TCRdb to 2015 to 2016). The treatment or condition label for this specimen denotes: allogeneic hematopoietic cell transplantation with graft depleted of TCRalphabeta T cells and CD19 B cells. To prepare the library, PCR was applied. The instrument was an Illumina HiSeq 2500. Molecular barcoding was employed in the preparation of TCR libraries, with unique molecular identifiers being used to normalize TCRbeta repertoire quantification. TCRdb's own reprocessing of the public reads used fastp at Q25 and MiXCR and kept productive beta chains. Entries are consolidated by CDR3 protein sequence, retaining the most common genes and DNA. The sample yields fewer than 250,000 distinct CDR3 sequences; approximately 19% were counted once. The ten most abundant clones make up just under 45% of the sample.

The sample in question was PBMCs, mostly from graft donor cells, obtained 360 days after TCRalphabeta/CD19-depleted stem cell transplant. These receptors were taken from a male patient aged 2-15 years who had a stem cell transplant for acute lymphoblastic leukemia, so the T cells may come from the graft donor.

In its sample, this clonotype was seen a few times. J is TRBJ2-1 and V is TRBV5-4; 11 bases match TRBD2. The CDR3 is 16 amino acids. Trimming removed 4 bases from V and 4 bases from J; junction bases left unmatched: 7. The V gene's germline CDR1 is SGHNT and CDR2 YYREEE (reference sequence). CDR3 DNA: TGTGCCAGCAGCCCGACTAGCGGGAAGTCGTACAATGAGCAGTTCTTC. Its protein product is CASSPTSGKSYNEQFF.

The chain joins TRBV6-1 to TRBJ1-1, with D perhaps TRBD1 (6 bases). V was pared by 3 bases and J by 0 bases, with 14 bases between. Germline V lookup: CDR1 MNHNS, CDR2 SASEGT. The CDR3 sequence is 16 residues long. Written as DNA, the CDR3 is TGTGCCAGCAGTGAGGCGACAGGAAGGGTGAACACTGAAGCTTTCTTT. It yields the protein CASSEATGRVNTEAFF.

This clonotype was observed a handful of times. CDR3: CASSLVGGHQETQYF. CDR3 in DNA: TGCGCCAGCAGCTTGGTGGGGGGCCATCAAGAGACCCAGTACTTC. The V and J genes are TRBV5-1 and TRBJ2-5, with D perhaps matching TRBD1 or TRBD2 (6 bases each). Germline assignment: CDR1 SGHRS and CDR2 YFSETQ. This CDR3 has 15 residues. Trimming took off 0 bases at V and 2 bases at J, with 11 bases between the two ends.

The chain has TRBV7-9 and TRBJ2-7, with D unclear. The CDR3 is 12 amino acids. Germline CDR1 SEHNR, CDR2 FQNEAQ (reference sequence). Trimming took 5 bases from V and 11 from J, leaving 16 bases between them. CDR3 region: CASSPSVSGEYF. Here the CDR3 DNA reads TGTGCCAGCAGCCCTTCGGTCTCCGGAGAGTACTTC.

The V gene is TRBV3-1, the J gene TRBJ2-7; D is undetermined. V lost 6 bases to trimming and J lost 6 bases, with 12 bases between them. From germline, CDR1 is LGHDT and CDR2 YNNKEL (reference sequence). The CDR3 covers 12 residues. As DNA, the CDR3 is TGTGCCAGCAGACATGTGGGCGGCGAGCAGTACTTC. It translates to CASRHVGGEQYF.

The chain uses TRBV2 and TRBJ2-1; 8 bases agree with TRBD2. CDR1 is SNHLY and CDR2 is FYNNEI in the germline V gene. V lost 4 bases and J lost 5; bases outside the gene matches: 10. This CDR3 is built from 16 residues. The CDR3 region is CASSVRAGERNNEQFF. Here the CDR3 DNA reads TGTGCCAGCAGTGTTAGAGCGGGAGAGCGCAACAATGAGCAGTTCTTC.

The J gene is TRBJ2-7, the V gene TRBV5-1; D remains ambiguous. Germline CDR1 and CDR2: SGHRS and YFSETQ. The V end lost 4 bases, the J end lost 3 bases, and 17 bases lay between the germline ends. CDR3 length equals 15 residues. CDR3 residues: CASSQRLDIYYEQYF. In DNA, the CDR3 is TGCGCCAGCAGCCAACGTCTCGACATTTACTACGAGCAGTACTTC.

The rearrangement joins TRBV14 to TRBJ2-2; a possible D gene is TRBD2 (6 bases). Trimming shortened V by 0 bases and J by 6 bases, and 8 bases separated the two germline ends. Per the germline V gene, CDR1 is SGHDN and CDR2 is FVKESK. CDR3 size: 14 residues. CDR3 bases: TGTGCCAGCAGCCAAGATTGGGGGGCCGGGGAGCTGTTTTTT. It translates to CASSQDWGAGELFF.

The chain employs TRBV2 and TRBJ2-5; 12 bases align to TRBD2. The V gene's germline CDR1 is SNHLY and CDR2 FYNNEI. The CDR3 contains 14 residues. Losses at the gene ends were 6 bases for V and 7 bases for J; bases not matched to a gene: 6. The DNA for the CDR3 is TGTGCCAGCAGCACCCGGACTAGCGGGACGACCCAGTACTTC. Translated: CASSTRTSGTTQYF. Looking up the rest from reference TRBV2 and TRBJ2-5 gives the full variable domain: EPEVTQTPSHQVTQMGQEVILRCVPISNHLYFYWYRQILGQKVEFLVSFYNNEISEKSEIFDDQFSVERPDGSNFTLKIRSTKLEDSAMYFCASSTRTSGTTQYFGPGTRLLVL.

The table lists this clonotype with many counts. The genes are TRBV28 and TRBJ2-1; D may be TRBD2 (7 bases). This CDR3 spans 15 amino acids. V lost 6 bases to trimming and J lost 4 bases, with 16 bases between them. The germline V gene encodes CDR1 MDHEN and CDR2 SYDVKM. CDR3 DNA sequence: TGTGCCAGCAGCCAAAGGGGGGGCGTGTACAATGAGCAGTTCTTC. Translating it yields CASSQRGGVYNEQFF.

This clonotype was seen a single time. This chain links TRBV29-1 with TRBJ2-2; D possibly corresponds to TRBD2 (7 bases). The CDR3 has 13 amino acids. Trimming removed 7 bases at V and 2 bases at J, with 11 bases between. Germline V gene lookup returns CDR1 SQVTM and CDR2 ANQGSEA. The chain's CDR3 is CSGAGANTGELFF. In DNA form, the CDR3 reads TGCAGCGGCGCGGGGGCTAACACCGGGGAGCTGTTTTTT.

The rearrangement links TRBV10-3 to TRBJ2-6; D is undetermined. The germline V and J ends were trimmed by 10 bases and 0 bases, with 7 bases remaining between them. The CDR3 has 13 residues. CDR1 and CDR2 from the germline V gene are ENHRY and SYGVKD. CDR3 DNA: TGTGCCAGCGACGGCTCTGGGGCCAACGTCCTGACTTTC. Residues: CASDGSGANVLTF.

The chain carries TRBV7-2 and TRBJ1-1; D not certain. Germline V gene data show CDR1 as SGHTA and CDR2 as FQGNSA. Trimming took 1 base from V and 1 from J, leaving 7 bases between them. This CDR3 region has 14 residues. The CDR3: CASSLGAENTEAFF. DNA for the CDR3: TGTGCCAGCAGCTTAGGGGCAGAGAACACTGAAGCTTTCTTT.

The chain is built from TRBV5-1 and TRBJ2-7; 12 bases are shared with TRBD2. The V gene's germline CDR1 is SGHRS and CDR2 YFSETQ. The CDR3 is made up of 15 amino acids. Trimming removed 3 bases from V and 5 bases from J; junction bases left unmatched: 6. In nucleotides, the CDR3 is TGCGCCAGCAGCTCGACTAGCGGGGGTACCCACGAGCAGTACTTC. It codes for CASSSTSGGTHEQYF.

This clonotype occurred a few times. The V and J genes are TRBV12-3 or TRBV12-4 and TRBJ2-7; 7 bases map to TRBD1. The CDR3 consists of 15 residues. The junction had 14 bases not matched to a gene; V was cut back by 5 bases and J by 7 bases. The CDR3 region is CASSRSGTAKVEQYF. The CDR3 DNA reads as TGTGCCAGCAGTCGATCCGGGACAGCCAAGGTAGAGCAGTACTTC.

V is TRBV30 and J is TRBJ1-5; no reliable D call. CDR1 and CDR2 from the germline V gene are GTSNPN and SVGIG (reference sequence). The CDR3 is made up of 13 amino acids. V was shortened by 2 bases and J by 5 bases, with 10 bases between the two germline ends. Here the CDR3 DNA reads TGTGCCTGGAGTCCAGGTACGGATCAGCCCCAGCATTTT. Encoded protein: CAWSPGTDQPQHF.

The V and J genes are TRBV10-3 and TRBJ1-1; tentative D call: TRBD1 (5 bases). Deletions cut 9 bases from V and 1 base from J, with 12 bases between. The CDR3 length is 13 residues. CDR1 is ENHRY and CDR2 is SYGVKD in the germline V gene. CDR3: CAISRGGNTEAFF. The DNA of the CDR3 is TGTGCCATATCGCGGGGCGGGAACACTGAAGCTTTCTTT.

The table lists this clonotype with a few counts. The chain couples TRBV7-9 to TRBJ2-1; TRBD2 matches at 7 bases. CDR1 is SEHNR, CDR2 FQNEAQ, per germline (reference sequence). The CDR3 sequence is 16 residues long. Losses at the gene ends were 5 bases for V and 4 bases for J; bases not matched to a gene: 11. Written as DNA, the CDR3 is TGTGCCAGCAGCCGGGGTAACGGGAGGACTTACAATGAGCAGTTCTTC. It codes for CASSRGNGRTYNEQFF.

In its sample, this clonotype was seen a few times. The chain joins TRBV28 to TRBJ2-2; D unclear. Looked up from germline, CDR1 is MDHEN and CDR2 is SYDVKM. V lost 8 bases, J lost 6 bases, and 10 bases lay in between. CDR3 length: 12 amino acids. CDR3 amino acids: CASAKFPGELFF. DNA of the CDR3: TGTGCCAGCGCTAAATTCCCCGGGGAGCTGTTTTTT.

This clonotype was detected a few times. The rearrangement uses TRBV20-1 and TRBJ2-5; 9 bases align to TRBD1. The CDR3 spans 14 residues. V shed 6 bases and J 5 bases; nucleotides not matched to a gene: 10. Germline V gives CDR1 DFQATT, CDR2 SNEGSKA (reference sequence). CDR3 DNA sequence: TGCAGTGCCTACCGGGACAGGGTCGTCGAGACCCAGTACTTC. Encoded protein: CSAYRDRVVETQYF.

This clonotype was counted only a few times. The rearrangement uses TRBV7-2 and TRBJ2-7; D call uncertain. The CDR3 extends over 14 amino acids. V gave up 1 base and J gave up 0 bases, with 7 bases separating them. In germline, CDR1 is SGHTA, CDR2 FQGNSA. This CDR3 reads CASSLGLLSYEQYF. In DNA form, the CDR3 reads TGTGCCAGCAGCTTAGGCCTCCTCTCCTACGAGCAGTACTTC.

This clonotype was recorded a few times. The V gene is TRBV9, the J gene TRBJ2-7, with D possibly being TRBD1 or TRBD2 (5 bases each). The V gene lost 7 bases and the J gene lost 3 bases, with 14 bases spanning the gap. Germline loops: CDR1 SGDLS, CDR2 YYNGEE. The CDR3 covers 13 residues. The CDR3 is CASGSRDGYEQYF. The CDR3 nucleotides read TGTGCCAGCGGATCAAGGGACGGCTACGAGCAGTACTTC.

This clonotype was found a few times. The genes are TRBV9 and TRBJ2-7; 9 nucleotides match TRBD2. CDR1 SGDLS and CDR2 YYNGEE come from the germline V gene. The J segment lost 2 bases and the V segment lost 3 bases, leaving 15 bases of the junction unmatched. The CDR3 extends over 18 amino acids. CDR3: CASSANPSSGGRTYEQYF. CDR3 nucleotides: TGTGCCAGCAGCGCCAACCCCTCAAGCGGGGGGCGGACCTACGAGCAGTACTTC.

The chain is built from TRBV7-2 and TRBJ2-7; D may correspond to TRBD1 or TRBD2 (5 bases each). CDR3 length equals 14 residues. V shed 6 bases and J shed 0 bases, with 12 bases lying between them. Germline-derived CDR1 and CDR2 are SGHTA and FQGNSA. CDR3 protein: CASRFLRGSYEQYF. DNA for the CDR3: TGTGCCAGCAGATTTCTGAGGGGCTCCTACGAGCAGTACTTC.

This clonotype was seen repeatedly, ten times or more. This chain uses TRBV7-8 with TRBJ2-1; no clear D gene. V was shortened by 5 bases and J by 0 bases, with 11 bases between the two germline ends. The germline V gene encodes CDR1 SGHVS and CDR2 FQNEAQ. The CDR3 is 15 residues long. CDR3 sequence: CASSTGGSSYNEQFF. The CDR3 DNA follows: TGTGCCAGCAGCACGGGCGGTAGCTCCTACAATGAGCAGTTCTTC.

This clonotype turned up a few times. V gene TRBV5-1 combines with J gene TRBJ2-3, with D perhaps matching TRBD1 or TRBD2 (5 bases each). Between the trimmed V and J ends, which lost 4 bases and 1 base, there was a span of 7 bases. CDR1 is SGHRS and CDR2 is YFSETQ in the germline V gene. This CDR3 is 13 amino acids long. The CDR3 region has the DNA TGCGCCAGCAGCCAGGGAGGCACAGATACGCAGTATTTT. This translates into CASSQGGTDTQYF.

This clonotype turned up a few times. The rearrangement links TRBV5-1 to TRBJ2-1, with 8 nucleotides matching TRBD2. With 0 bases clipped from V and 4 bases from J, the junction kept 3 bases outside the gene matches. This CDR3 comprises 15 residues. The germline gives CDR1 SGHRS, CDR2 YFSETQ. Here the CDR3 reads CASSLVAGGYNEQFF. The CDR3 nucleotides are TGCGCCAGCAGCTTGGTGGCGGGGGGATACAATGAGCAGTTCTTC.

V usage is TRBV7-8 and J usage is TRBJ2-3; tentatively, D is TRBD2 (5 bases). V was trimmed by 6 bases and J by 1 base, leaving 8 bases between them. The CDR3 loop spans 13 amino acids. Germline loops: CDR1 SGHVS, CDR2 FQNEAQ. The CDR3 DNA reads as TGTGCCAGCAGAACTAGGGGCACAGATACGCAGTATTTT. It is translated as CASRTRGTDTQYF.

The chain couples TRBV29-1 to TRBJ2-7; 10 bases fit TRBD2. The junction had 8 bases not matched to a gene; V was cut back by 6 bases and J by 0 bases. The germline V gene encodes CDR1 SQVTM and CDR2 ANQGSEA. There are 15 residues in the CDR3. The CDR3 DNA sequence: TGCAGCGTCCGGACTAGCGGACAAAGCTCCTACGAGCAGTACTTC. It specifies CSVRTSGQSSYEQYF.

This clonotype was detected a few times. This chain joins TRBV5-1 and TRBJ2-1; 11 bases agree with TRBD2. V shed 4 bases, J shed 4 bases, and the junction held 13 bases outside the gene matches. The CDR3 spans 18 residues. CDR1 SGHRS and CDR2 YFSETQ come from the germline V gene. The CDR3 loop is CASSPAVSSGGSYNEQFF. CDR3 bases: TGCGCCAGCAGCCCCGCTGTGTCTAGCGGGGGGTCTTACAATGAGCAGTTCTTC. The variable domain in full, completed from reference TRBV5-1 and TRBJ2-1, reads KAGVTQTPRYLIKTRGQQVTLSCSPISGHRSVSWYQQTPGQGLQFLFEYFSETQRNKGNFPGRFSGRQFSNSRSEMNVSTLELGDSALYLCASSPAVSSGGSYNEQFFGPGTRLTVL.